This T cell receptor (beta chain) stems from a study of response to subunit inactivated influenza vaccine. Findings and limits, study-wide: The authors offered the suggestion that each seasonal influenza vaccination recruits few new T cells.

Only a few counts were recorded for this clonotype. Its specificity is unknown. TCRdb re-derived calls from the RT-PCR reads in MiXCR, one entry per CDR3 protein. The table records about 520,000 distinct CDR3 sequences, 9.5% to 12% of them present only once. The sample was PBMCs from blood, taken roughly 48 days after vaccination. The clonotype originates from a man over 45 who received an inactivated influenza vaccine.

The CDR3 region has the DNA TGTGCCAGCAGCGCCTCTACTAGCGGGGGCGCCGAGCAGTACTTC. This codes for CASSASTSGGAEQYF. V gene TRBV9 combines with J gene TRBJ2-7; TRBD2 matches 11 bases. The CDR3 loop spans 15 amino acids. The germline CDR1 and CDR2 sequences are SGDLS and YYNGEE. V gave up 3 bases and J gave up 6 bases; unmatched junction bases: 8.